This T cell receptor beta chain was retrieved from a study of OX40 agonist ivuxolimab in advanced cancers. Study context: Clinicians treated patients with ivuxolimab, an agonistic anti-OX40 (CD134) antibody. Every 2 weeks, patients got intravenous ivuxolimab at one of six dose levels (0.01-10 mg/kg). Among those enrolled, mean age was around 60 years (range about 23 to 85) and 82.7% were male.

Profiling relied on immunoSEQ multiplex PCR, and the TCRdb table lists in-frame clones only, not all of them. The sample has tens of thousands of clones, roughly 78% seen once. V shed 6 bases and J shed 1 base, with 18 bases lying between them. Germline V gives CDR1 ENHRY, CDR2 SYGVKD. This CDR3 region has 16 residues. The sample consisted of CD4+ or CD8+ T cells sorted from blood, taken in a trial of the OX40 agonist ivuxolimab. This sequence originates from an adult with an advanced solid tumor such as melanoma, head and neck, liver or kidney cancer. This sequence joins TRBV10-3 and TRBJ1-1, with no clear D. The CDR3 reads CAIRGEGWVENTEAFF. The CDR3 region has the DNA TGTGCCATCAGGGGAGAGGGTTGGGTTGAGAACACTGAAGCTTTCTTT.